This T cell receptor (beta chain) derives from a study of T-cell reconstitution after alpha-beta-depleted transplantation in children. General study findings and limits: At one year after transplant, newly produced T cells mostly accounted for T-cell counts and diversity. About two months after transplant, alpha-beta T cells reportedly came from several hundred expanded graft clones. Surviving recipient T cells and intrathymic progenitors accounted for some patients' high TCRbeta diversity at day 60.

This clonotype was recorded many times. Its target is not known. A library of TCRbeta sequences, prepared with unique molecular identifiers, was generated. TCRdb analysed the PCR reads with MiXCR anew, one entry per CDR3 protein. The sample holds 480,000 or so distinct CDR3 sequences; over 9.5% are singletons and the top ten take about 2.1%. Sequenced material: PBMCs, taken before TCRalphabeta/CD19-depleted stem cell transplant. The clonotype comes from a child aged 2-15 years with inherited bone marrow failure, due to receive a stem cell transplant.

CDR3 amino acids: CASSPPEGRETQYF. The CDR3 DNA reads as TGTGCCAGCAGTCCCCCGGAGGGGCGGGAGACCCAGTACTTC. The chain is built from TRBV12-3 or TRBV12-4 and TRBJ2-5; possibly TRBD2 for D (6 bases). Trimming took off 5 bases at V and 5 bases at J, with 15 bases between the two ends. The CDR3 has 14 residues.